What follows are 29 T cell receptor beta chains derived from one specimen sequenced in a study of beta chain features in type 1 diabetes. Whole-study results and caveats: Within each of all four CD4+ subsets, Type 1 diabetes patients had TCRB CDR3s that were moderately but significantly shorter.

Expressed TCRB transcripts were sequenced because the isolated RNA had all been reverse transcribed beforehand. The assay was immunoSEQ multiplex PCR, and TCRdb's table has in-frame clones only and misses some. The sample lists under 250,000 clones; 14% were seen once. For these TCRs, the target antigens are not known. What was sequenced was naive CD4+ T cells from blood. The source is a man aged 25-40 years with type 1 diabetes.

The CDR3 loop reads CASSSVTSGIYEQYF. In DNA, the CDR3 is TGCGCCAGCAGCTCCGTGACTAGCGGGATCTACGAGCAGTACTTC. V usage is TRBV5-1 and J usage is TRBJ2-7; 11 nucleotides match TRBD2. Trimming at V came to 3 bases and at J to 3 bases, leaving 5 bases not matched to a gene. There are 15 residues in the CDR3. Germline V gene sequence: CDR1 SGHRS, CDR2 YFSETQ.

This clone was recorded only once. The rearrangement links TRBV9 to TRBJ1-6; 7 nucleotides align to TRBD1. This CDR3 comprises 14 residues. Germline V CDR1 and CDR2: SGDLS, YYNGEE. The J segment lost 10 bases and the V segment lost 4 bases, leaving 8 bases of the junction unmatched. CDR3 nucleotides: TGTGCCAGCAGCCTAGACGACAGGGACTCACCCCTCCACTTT. Translation: CASSLDDRDSPLHF.

In its sample, this clone was seen a few times. The CDR3 loop is CASSFLQQNTGELFF. DNA of the CDR3: TGTGCCAGCAGCTTCCTACAGCAGAACACCGGGGAGCTGTTTTTT. The chain has TRBV7-9 and TRBJ2-2, with unresolved D. Between the trimmed V and J ends, which lost 3 bases and 1 base, there was a span of 9 bases. The CDR3 consists of 15 residues. Per germline, CDR1 SEHNR and CDR2 FQNEAQ (reference sequence).

The chain employs TRBV7-9 and TRBJ1-6, with TRBD1 as a possible D gene (5 bases). Trimming stripped 5 bases from V and 10 bases from J, with 21 bases between. This CDR3 comprises 16 residues. Germline lookup yields CDR1 SEHNR and CDR2 FQNEAQ (reference sequence). The CDR3 here is CASSGGAGRLRSPLHF. The CDR3 DNA is TGTGCCAGCAGCGGAGGAGCAGGGAGGTTAAGGTCACCCCTCCACTTT.

This clone has just a few counts. V gene TRBV10-3 combines with J gene TRBJ2-1, with 7 positions matching TRBD1. The length of the CDR3 is 13 residues. Germline-derived CDR1 and CDR2 are ENHRY and SYGVKD. The V and J ends lost 4 bases and 7 bases, in that order; junction bases with no gene match: 4. In nucleotides, the CDR3 is TGTGCCATCAGTGGCCAGGGACAGAATGAGCAGTTCTTC. This gives the protein CAISGQGQNEQFF.

This clone was counted only a few times. The CDR3 spells CAWSGQGTFRQPQHF. The DNA for the CDR3 is TGTGCCTGGAGTGGACAGGGGACGTTCAGGCAGCCCCAGCATTTT. V and J are TRBV30 and TRBJ1-5, with TRBD1 identical over 8 bases. This CDR3 comprises 15 residues. The germline gives CDR1 GTSNPN, CDR2 SVGIG (reference sequence). V was clipped by 1 base and J by 7 bases; unmatched bases: 9.

The CDR3 loop is CASNQLQANQPQHF. CDR3 nucleotides: TGTGCCAGCAACCAACTGCAAGCCAATCAGCCCCAGCATTTT. The chain joins TRBV6-1 to TRBJ1-5; D uncertain. The germline CDR1 and CDR2 sequences are MNHNS and SASEGT. The CDR3 extends over 14 amino acids. V lost 7 bases to trimming and J lost 3 bases, with 13 bases between them.

This clone was observed a few times. The gene calls are TRBV5-1 and TRBJ2-7; no reliable D call. Germline V lookup: CDR1 SGHRS, CDR2 YFSETQ. The CDR3 consists of 13 residues. Deletions cut 2 bases from V and 3 bases from J, with 9 bases between. The CDR3: CASSFDIVYEQYF. CDR3 nucleotides: TGCGCCAGCAGCTTTGACATAGTCTACGAGCAGTACTTC.

This clone was detected only a few times. CDR3 in DNA: TGCGCCAGCAGCCAAGGTCCACAGGGGGCAGGGCAAGAGACCCAGTACTTC. Its translation: CASSQGPQGAGQETQYF. The chain couples TRBV4-1 to TRBJ2-5; TRBD1 agrees at 9 bases. The CDR3 spans 17 residues. V trimming: 1 base; J trimming: 2 bases; junction bases outside the gene matches: 8. Germline values: CDR1 MGHRA, CDR2 YSYEKL.

This clone was detected only a few times. At one boundary the junction diverges from the germline segment, which might be a read error. V and J are TRBV7-9 and TRBJ2-3, with 12 positions matching TRBD2. From germline, CDR1 is SEHNR and CDR2 FQNEAQ (reference sequence). CDR3 length equals 15 residues. CDR3 sequence: CASGLTSGGRDTQYF. CDR3 nucleotides: TGTGCCAGCGGCTTGACTAGCGGGGGCCGGGATACGCAGTATTTT.

V and J are TRBV19 and TRBJ2-5; TRBD2 might be the D (5 bases). This CDR3 region has 13 residues. Trimming stripped 4 bases from V and 0 bases from J, with 6 bases between. The germline gives CDR1 LNHDA, CDR2 SQIVND (reference sequence). The CDR3 nucleotides are TGTGCCAGTAGTACGGGGAACCAAGAGACCCAGTACTTC. Its translation: CASSTGNQETQYF.

This clone was counted only a few times. The chain is built from TRBV5-6 and TRBJ2-1, with 7 bases identical to TRBD1. Losses at the gene ends were 1 base for V and 2 bases for J; bases not matched to a gene: 3. From germline, CDR1 is SGHDT and CDR2 YYEEEE. This CDR3 has 15 residues. CDR3 in amino acids: CASSLTGVAYNEQFF. The DNA of the CDR3 is TGTGCCAGCAGCTTGACAGGGGTGGCCTACAATGAGCAGTTCTTC. Supplemented by reference TRBV5-6 and TRBJ2-1, the full variable domain reads DAGVTQSPTHLIKTRGQQVTLRCSPKSGHDTVSWYQQALGQGPQFIFQYYEEEERQRGNFPDRFSGHQFPNYSSELNVNALLLGDSALYLCASSLTGVAYNEQFFGPGTRLTVL.

Only a few counts were recorded for this clone. The V and J genes are TRBV27 and TRBJ2-2, with a possible D match to TRBD1 (5 bases). Trimming removed 1 base at V and 7 bases at J, with 10 bases between. Germline V gene sequence: CDR1 MNHEY, CDR2 SMNVEV (reference sequence). CDR3 size: 14 residues. CDR3 coding DNA: TGTGCCAGCAGTTTATGGGGCACTATCGGGGAGCTGTTTTTT. It translates to CASSLWGTIGELFF.

This clone was seen only a few times. CDR3 bases: TGTGCCAGCAGCTTAAGCGGGAGAAGCGACAAAAACATTCAGTACTTC. Amino acids: CASSLSGRSDKNIQYF. V gene TRBV11-2 combines with J gene TRBJ2-4; 8 bases match TRBD2. V was pared by 2 bases and J by 3 bases, with 6 bases of the junction left unmatched. CDR3 size: 16 residues. Germline V gene data show CDR1 as SGHAT and CDR2 as FQNNGV.

CDR3 protein: CASSLDGGRWNEQFF. CDR3 nucleotide sequence: TGTGCCAGCAGCTTAGACGGAGGGAGGTGGAATGAGCAGTTCTTC. V and J are TRBV11-2 and TRBJ2-1; D might be TRBD2 (6 bases). This CDR3 contains 15 residues. Trimming removed 0 bases from V and 7 bases from J, with 13 bases in between. Looked up from germline, CDR1 is SGHAT and CDR2 is FQNNGV.

The chain is built from TRBV11-2 and TRBJ2-2; tentatively, D is TRBD2 (6 bases). Germline lookup yields CDR1 SGHAT and CDR2 FQNNGV. The CDR3 has 16 residues. V gave up 8 bases and J gave up 5 bases, with 21 bases separating them. CDR3 loop: CASRISVRGWTGELFF. CDR3 in DNA: TGTGCCAGCCGGATTAGCGTTCGGGGGTGGACCGGGGAGCTGTTTTTT.

The chain is built from TRBV4-2 and TRBJ2-7, with 7 bases aligning to TRBD2. The germline CDR1 and CDR2 sequences are LGHNA and YNFKEQ. The CDR3 is 14 residues long. The V gene end was trimmed by 4 bases and the J gene end by 0 bases; junction bases not matched to a gene: 3. DNA of the CDR3: TGTGCCAGCAGCCCCCTAGCGGTCTCCTACGAGCAGTACTTC. Its protein product is CASSPLAVSYEQYF.

This clone occurred a few times. The chain combines TRBV5-4 with TRBJ2-1; 11 positions match TRBD2. Germline values: CDR1 SGHNT, CDR2 YYREEE (reference sequence). With V trimmed by 2 bases and J by 5 bases, 3 bases remained unmatched. The CDR3 runs to 15 residues. CDR3 DNA: TGTGCCAGCAGCTTTGGGGGACTAGCGGACAATGAGCAGTTCTTC. Translation: CASSFGGLADNEQFF.

The chain couples TRBV27 to TRBJ2-5; D is possibly TRBD1 (5 bases). The V gene's germline CDR1 is MNHEY and CDR2 SMNVEV (reference sequence). V lost 7 bases and J 5 bases, leaving 20 bases between the germline ends. The CDR3 has 15 residues. The CDR3 spells CASNPGIGARETQYF. DNA for the CDR3: TGTGCCAGCAACCCAGGGATAGGGGCTCGGGAGACCCAGTACTTC.

This chain uses TRBV18 with TRBJ2-1; 7 bases are shared with TRBD2. The CDR3 is made up of 17 amino acids. Germline V gene sequence: CDR1 KGHSH, CDR2 LQKENI. V was pared by 3 bases and J by 6 bases, with 14 bases of the junction left unmatched. CDR3 amino acids: CASSPFLSGDARNEQFF. CDR3 nucleotides: TGTGCCAGCTCACCGTTCCTGAGCGGGGACGCTCGCAATGAGCAGTTCTTC. Complete variable domain (other parts from reference TRBV18 and TRBJ2-1): NAGVMQNPRHLVRRRGQEARLRCSPMKGHSHVYWYRQLPEEGLKFMVYLQKENIIDESGMPKERFSAEFPKEGPSILRIQQVVRGDSAAYFCASSPFLSGDARNEQFFGPGTRLTVL.

The sample holds a few counts of this clone. V gene TRBV6-7 combines with J gene TRBJ2-2, with a tentative D call TRBD2 (6 bases). TRBV6-7 is designated an ORF whose function remains uncertain. The CDR3 sequence is 13 residues long. Trimming took 7 bases from V and 4 from J, leaving 10 bases between them. The CDR3 region is CASMGGPTGELFF. Here the CDR3 DNA reads TGTGCCAGCATGGGGGGACCCACCGGGGAGCTGTTTTTT.

This clone has just a few counts. The rearrangement uses TRBV10-3 and TRBJ2-1, with TRBD1 matching over 10 bases. The germline V gene encodes CDR1 ENHRY and CDR2 SYGVKD. The V segment lost 7 bases and the J segment 8 bases; nucleotides outside the gene matches: 8. This CDR3 is built from 14 residues. CDR3 nucleotide sequence: TGTGCCATCAAACCGGGACAGGGGCTCGATGAGCAGTTCTTC. This translates into CAIKPGQGLDEQFF.

A few counts support this clone. V usage is TRBV30 and J usage is TRBJ2-2, with TRBD2 matching over 8 bases. The CDR3 consists of 14 residues. The germline V gene encodes CDR1 GTSNPN and CDR2 SVGIG (reference sequence). With 1 base clipped from V and 6 bases from J, the junction kept 4 bases outside the gene matches. CDR3 region: CAWSGAAGAGELFF. The CDR3 DNA sequence: TGTGCCTGGAGTGGGGCAGCGGGAGCCGGGGAGCTGTTTTTT.

This clone turned up a few times. This chain links TRBV7-9 with TRBJ2-1; 9 bases line up with TRBD2. Germline CDR1 SEHNR, CDR2 FQNEAQ (reference sequence). After removal of 4 bases from V and 10 bases from J, the junction contained 11 bases not matched to a gene. The CDR3 has 15 residues. CDR3 residues: CASSSFRGGVLEQFF. The DNA for the CDR3 is TGTGCCAGCAGCTCATTCCGCGGGGGGGTTTTGGAGCAGTTCTTC. Variable domain in full (rest from reference TRBV7-9 and TRBJ2-1): DTGVSQNPRHKITKRGQNVTFRCDPISEHNRLYWYRQTLGQGPEFLTYFQNEAQLEKSRLLSDRFSAERPKGSFSTLEIQRTEQGDSAMYLCASSSFRGGVLEQFFGPGTRLTVL.

Only a few counts were recorded for this clone. The chain joins TRBV7-2 to TRBJ2-5, with 11 bases matching TRBD2. The V gene's germline CDR1 is SGHTA and CDR2 FQGNSA. Trimming cost V 1 base and J 5 bases; bases outside gene matches: 6. The length of the CDR3 is 16 residues. CDR3 nucleotides: TGTGCCAGCAGCTTAGTTAGCGGGGGGGTCCCGGAGACCCAGTACTTC. It translates to CASSLVSGGVPETQYF.

The J gene is TRBJ1-5, the V gene TRBV2, with D tentatively TRBD1 (5 bases). This CDR3 spans 13 amino acids. Germline V CDR1 and CDR2: SNHLY, FYNNEI. With 7 bases removed from V and 0 bases from J, the gap between germline ends came to 7 bases. This CDR3 reads CASMDNSNQPQHF. The CDR3 region has the DNA TGTGCCAGCATGGACAATAGCAATCAGCCCCAGCATTTT.

This chain uses TRBV10-1 with TRBJ2-1; tentatively, D is TRBD1 (5 bases). Trimming left V 11 bases short and J 0 bases short, with 14 bases between. Germline V gene sequence: CDR1 WNHNN, CDR2 SYGVQD (reference sequence). The CDR3 totals 14 residues. CDR3 sequence: CAGQGCPSYNEQFF. In nucleotides, the CDR3 is TGCGCCGGCCAGGGCTGCCCCTCCTACAATGAGCAGTTCTTC.

The V call is TRBV10-3, the J call TRBJ1-6; unclear D gene. This CDR3 spans 14 amino acids. The germline V gene encodes CDR1 ENHRY and CDR2 SYGVKD. V lost 4 bases to trimming and J lost 11 bases, with 15 bases between them. For the CDR3, the DNA is TGTGCCATCAGTGCGGCCCCGGAGGCGGCACCCCTCCACTTT. This codes for CAISAAPEAAPLHF.

The sample holds a few counts of this clone. The CDR3 here is CASSPTSPGLADYEQYF. CDR3 bases: TGTGCCAGCTCACCCACCTCTCCGGGACTAGCGGACTACGAGCAGTACTTC. The chain links TRBV18 to TRBJ2-7; TRBD2 matches 11 bases. The V and J ends lost 3 bases and 3 bases, in that order; junction bases with no gene match: 10. Germline V CDR1 and CDR2: KGHSH, LQKENI. The CDR3 totals 17 residues.